Below, 14 T cell receptor beta chains from the same sample are listed, as sequenced in a study of T cells in Graves' hyperthyroidism and ophthalmopathy. RNA transcripts served as the template for amplifying TCR beta CDR3 regions. In the first-round RT-PCR of the TCR CDR3, the HTBI primer set was used. TCRdb re-called the multiplex PCR reads with MiXCR, one entry per CDR3 protein. There are over 200,000 distinct CDR3 sequences in the sample; approximately 15% occur only once, and roughly 15% lies in the top ten. Sequencing input: blood. Every receptor here comes from a woman aged 40-49 years with Graves' hyperthyroidism that later progressed to Graves' ophthalmopathy.

This clonotype has at least ten counts. V usage is TRBV7-8 and J usage is TRBJ2-3, with 12 bases fitting TRBD2. V gave up 1 base and J gave up 3 bases; unmatched junction bases: 2. Germline assignment: CDR1 SGHVS and CDR2 FQNEAQ. CDR3 size: 16 residues. The CDR3 coding sequence is TGTGCCAGCAGCTTAGTACTAGCGGGAGGTACAGATACGCAGTATTTT. It translates to CASSLVLAGGTDTQYF.

This clonotype was counted many times. The V call is TRBV28, the J call TRBJ2-7; a possible D gene is TRBD2 (5 bases). CDR1 is MDHEN and CDR2 is SYDVKM in the germline V gene. CDR3 length: 12 amino acids. Trimming removed 2 bases from V and 4 bases from J, with 6 bases in between. The CDR3 reads CASSLLAYEQYF. In nucleotides, the CDR3 is TGTGCCAGCAGTTTACTAGCTTACGAGCAGTACTTC.

This clonotype has at least ten counts. CDR3 DNA: TGTGCCAGCAGCCGGACTAGCGTACCGACAGATACGCAGTATTTT. As protein: CASSRTSVPTDTQYF. The chain joins TRBV28 to TRBJ2-3; 9 nucleotides line up with TRBD2. Germline V gene lookup returns CDR1 MDHEN and CDR2 SYDVKM. This CDR3 region has 15 residues. Trimming removed 6 bases from V and 3 bases from J; junction bases left unmatched: 7.

This clonotype has at least ten counts. The chain combines TRBV7-9 with TRBJ2-3, with D perhaps matching TRBD2 (6 bases). Germline V gene sequence: CDR1 SEHNR, CDR2 FQNEAQ (reference sequence). This CDR3 region has 11 residues. V was shortened by 5 bases and J by 13 bases, with 13 bases between the two germline ends. The CDR3 nucleotides read TGTGCCAGCAGCGGCGGGACGAGCGAGTATTTT. Translated, it gives CASSGGTSEYF.

Many counts were recorded for this clonotype. The J gene is TRBJ2-1, the V gene TRBV28, with D possibly matching TRBD2 (5 bases). The germline gives CDR1 MDHEN, CDR2 SYDVKM. The CDR3 loop spans 15 amino acids. V shed 3 bases and J shed 5 bases, with 14 bases lying between them. The CDR3 spells CASSLGGPDHNEQFF. The CDR3 DNA follows: TGTGCCAGCAGTTTGGGCGGGCCTGACCACAATGAGCAGTTCTTC. The whole variable domain, remainder taken from reference TRBV28 and TRBJ2-1, is DVKVTQSSRYLVKRTGEKVFLECVQDMDHENMFWYRQDPGLGLRLIYFSYDVKMKEKGDIPEGYSVSREKKERFSLILESASTNQTSMYLCASSLGGPDHNEQFFGPGTRLTVL.

This clonotype has ten or more counts. The chain employs TRBV12-5 and TRBJ2-2, with 9 positions matching TRBD1. This CDR3 has 16 residues. V was pared by 7 bases and J by 6 bases, with 12 bases of the junction left unmatched. From germline, CDR1 is LGHNT and CDR2 FRNRAP. The CDR3 reads CASATGDRVGPGELFF. CDR3 sequence (DNA): TGTGCTAGTGCCACGGGGGACAGGGTGGGGCCCGGGGAGCTGTTTTTT. The variable domain in full, completed from reference TRBV12-5 and TRBJ2-2, reads DARVTQTPRHKVTEMGQEVTMRCQPILGHNTVFWYRQTMMQGLELLAYFRNRAPLDDSGMPKDRFSAEMPDATLATLKIQPSEPRDSAVYFCASATGDRVGPGELFFGEGSRLTVL.

In this sample, this clonotype turned up many times. The chain carries TRBV28 and TRBJ2-3; D gene ambiguous. CDR1 is MDHEN and CDR2 is SYDVKM in the germline V gene. Trimming took 8 bases from V and 2 from J, leaving 14 bases between them. The CDR3 length is 14 residues. The CDR3 region is CASGIDTHTDTQYF. The CDR3 DNA reads as TGTGCCAGCGGCATCGACACGCACACAGATACGCAGTATTTT.

Note on this clonotype: Just one base apart from a much larger clone, this may be a read error. This chain uses TRBV3-1 with TRBJ2-2; 7 nucleotides align to TRBD2. The CDR3 covers 15 residues. The germline V gene encodes CDR1 LGHDT and CDR2 YNNKEL (reference sequence). CDR3 DNA: TGTGCCAGCAGTTTTAGGCGGGGGAACGCCGGGGAGCTGTTTTTT. Residues: CASSFRRGNAGELFF.

The V call is TRBV3-1, the J call TRBJ2-7, with unresolved D. Trimming took 1 base from V and 5 from J, leaving 9 bases between them. Germline CDR1 is LGHDT and CDR2 is YNNKEL (reference sequence). The CDR3 loop spans 13 amino acids. The CDR3 DNA follows: TGTGCCAGCAGCCAAGTTCGTGCCCACGAGCAGTACTTC. The encoded protein is CASSQVRAHEQYF.

The V call is TRBV7-2, the J call TRBJ1-1; no firm D call. CDR1 and CDR2 from the germline V gene are SGHTA and FQGNSA. Trimming shortened V by 5 bases and J by 0 bases, and 25 bases separated the two germline ends. CDR3 length equals 19 residues. This CDR3 reads CASSLENIGPHLLNTEAFF. The CDR3 region has the DNA TGTGCCAGCAGCCTGGAGAATATTGGCCCCCACCTTTTGAACACTGAAGCTTTCTTT.

This clonotype was detected many times. The rearrangement links TRBV18 to TRBJ1-2; a possible D gene is TRBD1 (5 bases). The CDR3 spans 14 residues. Germline CDR1 is KGHSH and CDR2 is LQKENI. V was pared by 3 bases and J by 3 bases, with 11 bases between. As DNA, the CDR3 is TGTGCCAGCTCACCGGAACGGGGCGACTATGGCTACACCTTC. As protein: CASSPERGDYGYTF.

V gene TRBV12-3 or TRBV12-4 combines with J gene TRBJ2-3; D is perhaps TRBD2 (7 bases). Between the trimmed V and J ends, which lost 6 bases and 1 base, there was a span of 14 bases. The CDR3 totals 15 residues. CDR3 in amino acids: CASRTGGHGTDTQYF. The CDR3 DNA sequence: TGTGCCAGCAGAACCGGGGGGCACGGCACAGATACGCAGTATTTT.

This chain joins TRBV12-3 or TRBV12-4 and TRBJ2-1; TRBD2 agrees at 8 bases. The V segment lost 4 bases and the J segment 2 bases; nucleotides outside the gene matches: 7. The CDR3 length is 16 residues. The DNA of the CDR3 is TGTGCCAGCAGTTCTGATGGTAGCGGGACCTACAATGAGCAGTTCTTC. This sequence encodes CASSSDGSGTYNEQFF.

This clonotype turned up a few times. One end of the junction is discordant with germline, which a read error may explain. V usage is TRBV2 and J usage is TRBJ2-1; the D is unclear. The CDR3 extends over 13 amino acids. CDR1 SNHLY and CDR2 FYNNEI come from the germline V gene. CDR3 DNA sequence: TGTGCCAGCAGTGGAATCTCCGGCAATGAGCAGCTCTTC. Protein product: CASSGISGNEQLF.